A selection of T cell receptor beta chains follows, all from one sample in a study of T cell responses to AZD1222 COVID-19 vaccine. The assay was immunoSEQ multiplex PCR, and TCRdb's table has in-frame clones only and misses some. The data show 100,000 to 140,000 clones, with 92% seen just once and 8.5% to 10% held by the top ten. Source: peripheral blood, taken 28 days after the second AZD1222 dose. The source of these receptors is an adult who received the AZD1222 COVID-19 vaccine. The conserved cysteine and the conserved F or W are not part of the CDR3 here. Expanded clones are given a class, and other clones once, few, many or no size at all.

TRBJ1-1 NA 12 TRBV2 ASKPYRGNTEAF
TRBJ2-1 NA 10 TRBV30 ACQLYRNEQF
TRBJ1-1 NA 12 TRBV5-5 ASSPPPGNTEAF
TRBJ1-1 few 10 TRBV5-4 ASSLADGEAF
TRBJ2-7 NA 12 TRBV6-5 ASKLGQGSYEQY
TRBJ2-2 NA 14 TRBV9 ASSARLARGTGELF
TRBJ2-7 NA 12 TRBV27 ASSRDGGSYEQY
TRBJ2-6 NA 11 TRBV7-6 ASGVSGANVLT
TRBJ2-7 once 14 TRBV5-4 ASSLDGLAGRYEQY
TRBJ2-5 many 12 TRBV9 ASSAGSTGETQY
TRBJ1-2 NA 10 TRBV27 ASRGIDYGYT
TRBJ2-7 NA 13 TRBV5-5 ASSLHQRGTYEQY
TRBJ2-3 NA 13 TRBV10-3 AISGTSGGQDTQY
TRBJ2-3 NA 13 TRBV5-1 ASSLDPGLLDTQY
TRBJ1-6 NA 14 TRBV19 ASSIARPGGNSPLH
TRBJ2-5 NA 10 TRBV2 ASAAIPETQY
TRBJ2-2 NA 10 TRBV7-6 ASSHTAGELF
TRBJ2-5 NA 15 TRBV15 ATSGRDRDRIQETQY
TRBJ1-4 once 14 TRBV28 ASSTAGGQANEKLF
TRBJ2-5 NA 12 TRBV6-5 ASSYTGAGETQY
TRBJ2-7 NA 14 TRBV13 ASSAAGGLAEGEQY
TRBJ1-5 NA 10 TRBV2 ASSESSRAKH
TRBJ2-7 NA 12 TRBV6-5 ASSYSTRVGEQY
TRBJ2-7 NA 11 TRBV6-2/TRBV6-3 ASSEPNSREQY
TRBJ1-1 NA 12 TRBV10-3 AISDRNQGDEAF
TRBJ2-3 NA 15 TRBV5-1 ASSLVTQRSSTDTQY
TRBJ2-1 few 15 TRBV7-8 ASSLRPTGSSGNEQF
TRBJ1-2 NA 12 TRBV5-5 ASSLGSDFYGYT
TRBJ2-7 NA 12 TRBV27 ASSSTGGLDEQY
TRBJ2-7 NA 14 TRBV15 ATSPRGKGRTYEQY
TRBJ1-2 NA 15 TRBV30 AWSKWTGGFANYGYT
TRBJ2-5 NA 13 TRBV10-3 AISNRDRGRETQY
TRBJ1-6 NA 12 TRBV7-9 ASSPRRGNSPLH
TRBJ1-1 NA 14 TRBV19 ASSIVGGRMNTEAF
TRBJ2-7 NA 14 TRBV5-4 ASSLAGGGRSYEQY
TRBJ2-5 NA 13 TRBV28 ASSSITGIQETQY
TRBJ1-1 few 11 TRBV5-1 ASSLGGNTEAF
TRBJ2-5 NA 14 TRBV6-2/TRBV6-3 ASSYPRDSRARTQY
TRBJ1-4 NA 13 TRBV29-1 SVDGRGHEGEKLF
TRBJ2-4 NA 13 TRBV7-9 ASSLQSGIRNIQY
TRBJ2-1 NA 9 TRBV6-5 ASSSQGWQF
TRBJ1-2 NA 13 TRBV5-1 ASTLDGPMTYGYT
TRBJ2-4 NA 14 TRBV5-1 ASSYDPGQKLNIQY
TRBJ2-3 NA 10 TRBV27 ASSLDGRTQY
TRBJ1-1 NA 9 TRBV29-1 SAGVLTEAF
TRBJ1-2 once 13 TRBV6-5 ASRGGVQLNYGYT
TRBJ2-1 NA 13 TRBV5-1 ASSLVGEAYNEQF
TRBJ1-1 once 13 TRBV7-8 ASSLDTVMNTEAF
TRBJ1-5 NA 13 TRBV28 ASRAWGGGNQPQH
TRBJ1-1 once 12 TRBV10-1 ASSELRQGTEAF
TRBJ2-1 NA 13 TRBV9 ASSVEGLVGNEQF
TRBJ1-5 NA 12 TRBV4-1 ASSQGTPNQPQH
TRBJ1-1 NA 14 TRBV6-9 ASSSQTGGENTEAF
TRBJ2-7 NA 13 TRBV7-9 ASSLAALSSYEQY
TRBJ1-2 NA 9 TRBV5-6 ASSSLDGYT
TRBJ1-2 NA 10 TRBV27 ASRTGSESYT
TRBJ1-6 NA 15 TRBV9 ASSVVGQGAFYSPLH
TRBJ2-2 NA 12 TRBV9 ASSVVMETGELF
TRBJ2-1 NA 10 TRBV2 ASLQGWDEQF